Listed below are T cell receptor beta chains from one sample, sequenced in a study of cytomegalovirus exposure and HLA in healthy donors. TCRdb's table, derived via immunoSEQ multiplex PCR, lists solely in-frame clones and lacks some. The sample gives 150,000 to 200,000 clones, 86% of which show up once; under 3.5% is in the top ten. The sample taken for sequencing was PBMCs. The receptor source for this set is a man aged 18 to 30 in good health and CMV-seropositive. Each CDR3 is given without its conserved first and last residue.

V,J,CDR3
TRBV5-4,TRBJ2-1,ASSFRLAGVNEQF
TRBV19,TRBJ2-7,ASSTGGSYEQY
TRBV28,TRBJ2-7,ASSLAGQGSYEQY
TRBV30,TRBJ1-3,AWTHVQGAPTHSGNTIY
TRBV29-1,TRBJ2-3,SVPAGALDTQY
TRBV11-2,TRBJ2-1,ASSLSWTSGYNEQF
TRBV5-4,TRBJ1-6,ASAPTGGVNSPLH
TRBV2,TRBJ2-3,ASRLRLAGTDTQY
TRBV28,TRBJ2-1,ANYTAFGDNEQF
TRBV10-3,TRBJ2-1,AIRSRDEQF
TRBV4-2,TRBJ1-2,ASSQDADYGYT
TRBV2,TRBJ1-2,ASIREDRSYGYT
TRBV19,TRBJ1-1,ASTPLSTANTEAF
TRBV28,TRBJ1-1,ASTMGTLNTEAF
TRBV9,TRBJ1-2,ASSGWGQGASNYGYT
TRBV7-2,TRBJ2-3,ASSHGQPTDTQY
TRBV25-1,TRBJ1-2,ASSPGGEGGYT
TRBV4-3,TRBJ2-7,ASSQEDTGAYEQY
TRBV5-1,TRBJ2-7,ASSEQEQLAGSGYEQY
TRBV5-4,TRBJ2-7,ASSNRTSGYVQY
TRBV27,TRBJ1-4,ASSYQGTGNEKLF
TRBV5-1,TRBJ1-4,ASSLGQSGEKLF
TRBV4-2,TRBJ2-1,ASSQDRGSSYNEQF
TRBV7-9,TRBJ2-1,ASSLRGLGQNLLYNEQF